Following are 24 T cell receptor beta chains from one sample sequenced in a study of CD8+ T cells in alopecia areata. RNA, once extracted, was reverse transcribed into cDNA for use as the sequencing template. Measured with immunoSEQ multiplex PCR; TCRdb has only the in-frame clones, and not every one. The sample records about 190,000 clones, 60% being singletons. Regarding treatment: oral pan-JAK inhibitor, 5-10 mg twice daily. This material consisted of CD4+ T cells sorted from blood, taken at week 24, from a patient treated with tofacitinib. Receptors originate from a human donor with alopecia areata.

The rearrangement uses TRBV27 and TRBJ1-2, with TRBD1 matching over 7 bases. Germline V lookup: CDR1 MNHEY, CDR2 SMNVEV (reference sequence). Trimming at V came to 8 bases and at J to 7 bases, leaving 10 bases not matched to a gene. The CDR3 contains 13 residues. For the CDR3, the DNA is TGTGCCAGCCGAAGACAGGGCCGCGGTGGCTACACCTTC. It codes for CASRRQGRGGYTF.

The rearrangement links TRBV4-3 to TRBJ2-3, with TRBD2 matching 15 bases. The CDR3 is made up of 19 amino acids. The V and J ends lost 3 bases and 6 bases, in that order; junction bases with no gene match: 13. In germline, CDR1 is LGHNA, CDR2 YSLEER. For the CDR3, the DNA is TGCGCCAGCAGCCAGGAGTCCCCGGGACTAGCGGGGGGAGGGGATACGCAGTATTTT. Its translation is CASSQESPGLAGGGDTQYF.

The V call is TRBV9, the J call TRBJ1-5; 8 nucleotides agree with TRBD1. Trimming took 4 bases from V and 4 from J; bases not matched to a gene: 1. Germline values: CDR1 SGDLS, CDR2 YYNGEE. CDR3 length: 13 residues. The CDR3 sequence: CASSTGGNQPQHF. The CDR3 DNA reads as TGTGCCAGCAGCACAGGGGGAAATCAGCCCCAGCATTTT.

This clone was seen once. V and J are TRBV5-1 and TRBJ2-1; no definite D call. The length of the CDR3 is 12 residues. Trimming shortened V by 1 base and J by 7 bases, and 6 bases separated the two germline ends. Germline assignment: CDR1 SGHRS and CDR2 YFSETQ. The CDR3 loop reads CASSLTGNEQFF. CDR3 nucleotides: TGCGCCAGCAGCTTGACTGGAAATGAGCAGTTCTTC.

The rearrangement joins TRBV7-8 to TRBJ2-3, with 8 bases that match TRBD2. CDR3 length: 14 amino acids. With 1 base clipped from V and 4 bases from J, the junction kept 1 base outside the gene matches. In germline, CDR1 is SGHVS, CDR2 FQNEAQ. The CDR3 DNA sequence: TGTGCCAGCAGCTTAGACGGGGGGGCAGATACGCAGTATTTT. Its protein is CASSLDGGADTQYF.

V is TRBV7-2 and J is TRBJ2-7, with 8 positions matching TRBD1. After removal of 4 bases from V and 2 bases from J, the junction contained 4 bases not matched to a gene. The germline V gene has CDR1 SGHTA and CDR2 FQGNSA. The CDR3 extends over 14 amino acids. The CDR3 protein is CASSSGTGPYEQYF. The DNA for the CDR3 is TGTGCCAGCAGCTCCGGGACAGGACCCTACGAGCAGTACTTC.

This clone was seen only a few times. The chain joins TRBV25-1 to TRBJ2-1; TRBD1 matches 7 bases. V lost 5 bases to trimming and J lost 7 bases; unmatched junction nucleotides: 2. CDR1 is MGHDK and CDR2 is SYGVNS in the germline V gene. The CDR3 spans 12 residues. This CDR3 reads CASSNRGNEQFF. The CDR3 bases are TGTGCCAGCAGTAACAGGGGTAATGAGCAGTTCTTC.

This clone was observed once. J is TRBJ2-5 and V is TRBV29-1, with D hard to call. Trimming removed 0 bases from V and 5 bases from J, with 10 bases in between. The CDR3 runs to 13 residues. Germline lookup yields CDR1 SQVTM and CDR2 ANQGSEA. CDR3 sequence (DNA): TGCAGCGTTGAAGACTACGGACGGGAGACCCAGTACTTC. Its translation is CSVEDYGRETQYF.

This clone showed up just a few times. The rearrangement links TRBV7-2 to TRBJ1-2; the D is unclear. In germline, CDR1 is SGHTA, CDR2 FQGNSA. V lost 3 bases and J 4 bases, leaving 12 bases between the germline ends. The CDR3 is 14 residues long. The CDR3 here is CASSFMGGGYGYTF. As DNA, the CDR3 is TGTGCCAGCAGCTTCATGGGTGGCGGCTATGGCTACACCTTC. The variable domain in full, with the rest retrieved from reference TRBV7-2 and TRBJ1-2, is GAGVSQSPSNKVTEKGKDVELRCDPISGHTALYWYRQSLGQGLEFLIYFQGNSAPDKSGLPSDRFSAERTGGSVSTLTIQRTQQEDSAVYLCASSFMGGGYGYTFGSGTRLTVV.

This clone was observed a handful of times. The J gene is TRBJ2-3, the V gene TRBV6-5; D remains unclear. Trimming shortened V by 0 bases and J by 4 bases, and 8 bases separated the two germline ends. Germline lookup yields CDR1 MNHEY and CDR2 SVGAGI. The CDR3 loop spans 14 amino acids. CDR3 protein: CASSYSHEADTQYF. CDR3 DNA sequence: TGTGCCAGCAGTTACTCACATGAAGCAGATACGCAGTATTTT.

This CDR3 reads CASSVDGIYNSPLHF. The CDR3 bases are TGTGCCAGCAGCGTAGACGGGATCTATAATTCACCCCTCCACTTT. The chain carries TRBV9 and TRBJ1-6, with no clear D. CDR1 SGDLS and CDR2 YYNGEE come from the germline V gene. The V end was cut by 0 bases, the J end by 3 bases, with 7 bases between. This CDR3 region has 15 residues.

The chain combines TRBV6-6 with TRBJ1-5, with D maybe TRBD1 (6 bases). The length of the CDR3 is 14 residues. Trimming took 6 bases from V and 6 from J, leaving 15 bases between them. The germline CDR1 and CDR2 sequences are MNHNY and SVGAGI (reference sequence). The CDR3 sequence: CASRDGGRTQPQHF. Here the CDR3 DNA reads TGTGCCAGCAGGGATGGGGGGCGGACTCAGCCCCAGCATTTT.

The chain employs TRBV23-1 and TRBJ1-1; D might be TRBD1 (5 bases). TRBV23-1 is sorted into the ORF group, with uncertain function. This CDR3 has 13 residues. The V end lost 6 bases, the J end lost 5 bases, and 13 bases lay between the germline ends. The CDR3 sequence is CASRGEGRTEAFF. The CDR3 region has the DNA TGCGCCAGCAGGGGGGAGGGGCGGACTGAAGCTTTCTTT.

The chain joins TRBV15 to TRBJ1-2; TRBD1 is a possible D gene (5 bases). The germline V gene has CDR1 LNHNV and CDR2 YYDKDF (reference sequence). Trimming removed 0 bases at V and 8 bases at J, with 16 bases between. The length of the CDR3 is 15 residues. CDR3 amino acids: CATSRDRGGEGGYTF. The CDR3 nucleotides are TGTGCCACCAGCAGAGATCGTGGAGGGGAGGGAGGCTACACCTTC.

The rearrangement uses TRBV29-1 and TRBJ2-3, with D perhaps given as TRBD1 or TRBD2 (5 bases each). The CDR3 is 15 residues long. Germline-derived CDR1 and CDR2 are SQVTM and ANQGSEA. V dropped 6 bases and J dropped 0 bases, with 16 bases sitting between them. The CDR3 DNA reads as TGCAGCGTCGAAACGGGGACCGCTAGCACAGATACGCAGTATTTT. As protein: CSVETGTASTDTQYF.

The chain links TRBV25-1 to TRBJ2-1; D is undetermined. The V end was cut by 3 bases, the J end by 11 bases, with 11 bases between. The germline CDR1 and CDR2 sequences are MGHDK and SYGVNS. The CDR3 covers 12 residues. The CDR3 is CASSDSVMQQFF. The DNA of the CDR3 is TGTGCCAGCAGTGACTCGGTGATGCAGCAGTTCTTC.

The chain combines TRBV20-1 with TRBJ1-2, with 11 nucleotides matching TRBD1. Trimming took 6 bases from V and 7 from J; bases not matched to a gene: 1. The CDR3 consists of 11 residues. Looked up from germline, CDR1 is DFQATT and CDR2 is SNEGSKA (reference sequence). For the CDR3, the DNA is TGCAGTGCCGGGACAGGGGGTGGCTACACCTTC. It codes for CSAGTGGGYTF.

The rearrangement links TRBV4-3 to TRBJ2-7; D not certain. Looked up from germline, CDR1 is LGHNA and CDR2 is YSLEER. The V and J ends lost 0 bases and 6 bases respectively, with 9 bases between them. The CDR3 covers 13 residues. The CDR3 loop is CASSQDGPAEQYF. The CDR3 DNA is TGCGCCAGCAGCCAAGACGGCCCCGCCGAGCAGTACTTC.

The J gene is TRBJ2-7, the V gene TRBV4-3; a possible D gene is TRBD2 (6 bases). V was cut by 6 bases and J by 5 bases, with 17 bases left in between. Per the germline V gene, CDR1 is LGHNA and CDR2 is YSLEER. The CDR3 consists of 14 residues. The CDR3 reads CASRDRRWEDEQYF. In DNA form, the CDR3 reads TGCGCCAGCAGAGACCGGAGGTGGGAGGACGAGCAGTACTTC.

The genes are TRBV30 and TRBJ2-3; no firm D call. Germline CDR1 and CDR2: GTSNPN and SVGIG (reference sequence). The CDR3 runs 15 residues. With 2 bases removed from V and 0 bases from J, the gap between germline ends came to 12 bases. The CDR3 sequence is CAWSPKGFSTDTQYF. CDR3 nucleotide sequence: TGTGCCTGGAGTCCCAAAGGGTTTAGCACAGATACGCAGTATTTT.

This clone was detected a few times. The chain employs TRBV2 and TRBJ2-1; D not certain. V lost 1 base and J 6 bases, leaving 7 bases between the germline ends. The V gene's germline CDR1 is SNHLY and CDR2 FYNNEI. This CDR3 is built from 13 residues. The CDR3 loop is CASSEGQLNEQFF. DNA for the CDR3: TGTGCCAGCAGTGAAGGCCAGCTCAATGAGCAGTTCTTC. The variable domain in full, with the rest retrieved from reference TRBV2 and TRBJ2-1, is EPEVTQTPSHQVTQMGQEVILRCVPISNHLYFYWYRQILGQKVEFLVSFYNNEISEKSEIFDDQFSVERPDGSNFTLKIRSTKLEDSAMYFCASSEGQLNEQFFGPGTRLTVL.

This chain links TRBV5-4 with TRBJ1-6; a weak D match, TRBD1 (6 bases). This CDR3 has 14 amino acids. The V and J ends lost 0 bases and 10 bases respectively, with 11 bases between them. Per the germline V gene, CDR1 is SGHNT and CDR2 is YYREEE (reference sequence). The CDR3 is CASSLGQGSSPLHF. In DNA, the CDR3 is TGTGCCAGCAGCTTGGGCCAGGGGAGCTCACCCCTCCACTTT.

This clone was counted only a few times. This chain connects TRBV29-1 to TRBJ1-1; D is unresolved. V was cut by 5 bases and J by 1 base, with 8 bases left in between. The CDR3 length is 12 residues. Germline CDR1 SQVTM, CDR2 ANQGSEA. The CDR3 sequence is CSVTRANTEAFF. The CDR3 bases are TGCAGCGTTACGAGAGCGAACACTGAAGCTTTCTTT.

The CDR3 bases are TGTGCCAGCAGTGAAGAGATTCCGGAGACGATTTCACCCCTCCACTTT. It yields the protein CASSEEIPETISPLHF. The V call is TRBV2, the J call TRBJ1-6; the D is unclear. V was shortened by 1 base and J by 9 bases, with 16 bases between the two germline ends. Germline assignment: CDR1 SNHLY and CDR2 FYNNEI. The CDR3 spans 16 residues.